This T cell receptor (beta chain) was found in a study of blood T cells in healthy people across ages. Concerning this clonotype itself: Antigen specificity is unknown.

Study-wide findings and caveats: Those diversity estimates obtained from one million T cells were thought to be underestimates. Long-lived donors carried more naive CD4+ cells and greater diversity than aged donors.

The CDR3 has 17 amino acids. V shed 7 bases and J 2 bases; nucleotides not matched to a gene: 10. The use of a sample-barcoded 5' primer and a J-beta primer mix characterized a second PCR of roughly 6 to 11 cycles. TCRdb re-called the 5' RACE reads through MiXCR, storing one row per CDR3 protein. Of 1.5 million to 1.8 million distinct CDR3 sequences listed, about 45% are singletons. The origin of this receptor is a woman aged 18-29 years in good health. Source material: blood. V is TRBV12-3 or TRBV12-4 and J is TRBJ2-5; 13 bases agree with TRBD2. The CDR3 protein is CASTIGSTSGGQETQYF. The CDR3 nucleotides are TGTGCCAGCACTATAGGGTCGACTAGCGGGGGGCAAGAGACCCAGTACTTC.